This TCR beta chain emerged from a study of cytomegalovirus exposure and HLA in healthy donors. Broader study findings: In an earlier analysis, most TCR beta V segments were productive about 87% or about 30% of the time. For most TCR sequences rarity was the rule, although some public TCRs occurred in many donors.

The CDR3 has 12 residues. Deletions cut 11 bases from V and 3 bases from J, with 14 bases between. CDR1 and CDR2 from the germline V gene are LNHDA and SQIVND (reference sequence). Researchers ran the PCR with 60 Vbeta and 13 Jbeta primers. Profiled with immunoSEQ multiplex PCR; TCRdb holds only in-frame clones, not every one. The data show over 65,000 clones, roughly 80% seen once. As for the donors, each was a healthy bone marrow donor. Concerning this clone: Its target is not known.

Sequenced: PBMCs. This TCR derives from a man aged 55 to 70 in good health and CMV-seropositive. The J gene is TRBJ2-7, the V gene TRBV19, with a possible D match to TRBD1 (6 bases). For the CDR3, the DNA is TGTGCCTCCCAGTCGGACAGCTACGAGCAGTACTTC. Translation gives CASQSDSYEQYF.